This T cell receptor (beta chain) was found in a study of cytomegalovirus exposure and HLA in healthy donors. General study findings and limits: CMV antigen specificity was confirmed in vitro for three CMV-associated chains. The dataset shows that most TCR sequences were rare, while some public TCRs occurred in many donors. First-cohort TCR clusters were later found to tend to co-occur in the roughly 130 validation repertoires.

Remarks on this clone: The antigen is undetermined.

The donors belonged to the roughly 110-subject validation cohort, separate from the approximately 670-subject first cohort. Clones were sequenced by immunoSEQ multiplex PCR, and TCRdb holds only the in-frame ones, with some missing. The sample yields roughly 140,000 clones, around 90% seen once. There are 12 residues in the CDR3. CDR1 MDHEN and CDR2 SYDVKM come from the germline V gene. Trimming shortened V by 8 bases and J by 1 base, and 8 bases separated the two germline ends. V usage is TRBV28 and J usage is TRBJ1-1; no firm D call. Sequenced material: PBMCs. The clonotype comes from a woman between 18 and 29 years old in good health and CMV-seropositive. CDR3 coding DNA: TGTGCCAGCGCCCCACAGAACACTGAAGCTTTCTTT. Translating it yields CASAPQNTEAFF.